Following are 14 T cell receptor beta chains from one sample sequenced in a study of response to subunit inactivated influenza vaccine. TCRdb passed the RT-PCR reads through MiXCR, listing each CDR3 protein once. The data contain about 500,000 distinct CDR3 sequences, about 17% of them singletons. Sequenced material: CD4+ T cells sorted from PBMCs, taken around 25 months after vaccination. These TCRs come from a man aged 50-75 years who received an inactivated influenza vaccine.

J is TRBJ2-1 and V is TRBV4-3; D not resolved. Germline V CDR1 and CDR2: LGHNA, YSLEER. With 1 base removed from V and 3 bases from J, the gap between germline ends came to 13 bases. The CDR3 loop spans 16 amino acids. The CDR3 nucleotides read TGCGCCAGCAGCCAAGCGGGCAACCGATTCTACAATGAGCAGTTCTTC. It translates to CASSQAGNRFYNEQFF.

This chain joins TRBV30 and TRBJ2-3, with a tentative D call TRBD1 (6 bases). This CDR3 has 13 amino acids. The V gene's germline CDR1 is GTSNPN and CDR2 SVGIG (reference sequence). Deletions cut 2 bases from V and 1 base from J, with 7 bases between. CDR3 sequence reads: CAWSRQGTDTQYF. As DNA, the CDR3 is TGTGCCTGGAGTCGACAGGGCACAGATACGCAGTATTTT.

This clonotype was found many times. V and J are TRBV28 and TRBJ2-2, with D perhaps matching TRBD1 or TRBD2 (5 bases each). This CDR3 spans 18 amino acids. Germline V gene data show CDR1 as MDHEN and CDR2 as SYDVKM. The V gene lost 5 bases and the J gene lost 2 bases, with 21 bases spanning the gap. In DNA form, the CDR3 reads TGTGCCAGCAGTCCCAATCCGGGGCAGCTGCTTAACACCGGGGAGCTGTTTTTT. Its protein is CASSPNPGQLLNTGELFF.

As to this clonotype: Sequence at one end of the junction differs from germline and may be a read error. V usage is TRBV10-3 and J usage is TRBJ2-2; tentative D call: TRBD1 (6 bases). The CDR3 totals 14 residues. The germline CDR1 and CDR2 sequences are ENHRY and SYGVKD. CDR3 coding DNA: TGTGCCATCAGTGAGTCGATCATGAAGGGGGAGCTGTCTTTT. Residues: CAISESIMKGELSF.

V gene TRBV2 combines with J gene TRBJ2-1; the match to TRBD1 covers 11 bases. The germline CDR1 and CDR2 sequences are SNHLY and FYNNEI. Losses at the gene ends were 1 base for V and 3 bases for J; bases not matched to a gene: 2. The CDR3 has 16 amino acids. The CDR3 here is CASSEGTGGFYNEQFF. In DNA, the CDR3 is TGTGCCAGCAGTGAAGGGACAGGGGGCTTCTACAATGAGCAGTTCTTC.

The chain recombines TRBV9 with TRBJ2-2; TRBD1 agrees at 7 bases. The V gene end was trimmed by 0 bases and the J gene end by 7 bases; junction bases not matched to a gene: 6. Per germline, CDR1 SGDLS and CDR2 YYNGEE. The CDR3 sequence is 15 residues long. The CDR3 bases are TGTGCCAGCAGCGTAGACAGGGGCGGTATCGGGGAGCTGTTTTTT. Amino acid sequence: CASSVDRGGIGELFF.

This chain connects TRBV4-3 to TRBJ1-4; D is perhaps TRBD1 (6 bases). The germline gives CDR1 LGHNA, CDR2 YSLEER. This CDR3 comprises 15 residues. With 1 base removed from V and 5 bases from J, the gap between germline ends came to 11 bases. CDR3 region: CASSQAYRENEKLFF. Written as DNA, the CDR3 is TGCGCCAGCAGCCAAGCTTACAGGGAGAATGAAAAACTGTTTTTT.

The chain recombines TRBV20-1 with TRBJ2-3, with 14 nucleotides matching TRBD2. This CDR3 is 15 amino acids long. V lost 6 bases to trimming and J lost 5 bases; unmatched junction nucleotides: 7. Germline V CDR1 and CDR2: DFQATT, SNEGSKA (reference sequence). CDR3 residues: CSANRLAGGLDTQYF. The DNA of the CDR3 is TGCAGTGCAAACAGACTAGCGGGAGGGCTAGATACGCAGTATTTT.

In its sample, this clonotype was seen a few times. J is TRBJ2-1 and V is TRBV7-2; 12 bases fit TRBD1. This CDR3 region has 15 residues. CDR1 is SGHTA and CDR2 is FQGNSA in the germline V gene. The V gene end was trimmed by 2 bases and the J gene end by 7 bases; junction bases not matched to a gene: 3. The CDR3 is CASSLSGQGANEQFF. In DNA form, the CDR3 reads TGTGCCAGCAGCTTATCGGGACAGGGGGCGAATGAGCAGTTCTTC.

V is TRBV7-9 and J is TRBJ1-5; tentative D call: TRBD1 (5 bases). V was shortened by 5 bases and J by 6 bases, with 11 bases between the two germline ends. The germline V gene has CDR1 SEHNR and CDR2 FQNEAQ (reference sequence). The CDR3 contains 13 residues. For the CDR3, the DNA is TGTGCCAGCAGCACAGATGGGGCTCAGCCCCAGCATTTT. This translates into CASSTDGAQPQHF.

V gene TRBV5-1 combines with J gene TRBJ2-3, with TRBD1 matching over 10 bases. This CDR3 spans 13 amino acids. Germline V gene data show CDR1 as SGHRS and CDR2 as YFSETQ. J was trimmed by 10 bases and V by 1 base; bases with no gene match: 3. The CDR3, as DNA: TGCGCCAGCAGCTTGCCTGGACAGGGGGCGCAGTATTTT. Residues: CASSLPGQGAQYF.

This clonotype has a handful of counts. The chain combines TRBV4-2 with TRBJ2-1; D is perhaps TRBD1 (5 bases). CDR1 and CDR2 (germline): LGHNA, YNFKEQ. V lost 0 bases and J lost 2, with 8 bases in between. CDR3 size: 15 residues. The CDR3 DNA reads as TGTGCCAGCAGCCAAGATCAGGGTACCTACAATGAGCAGTTCTTC. Its protein is CASSQDQGTYNEQFF.

This clonotype came up a few times. The V and J genes are TRBV20-1 and TRBJ1-5, with a tentative D call TRBD1 (6 bases). The V gene lost 3 bases and the J gene lost 1 base, with 13 bases spanning the gap. There are 15 residues in the CDR3. Germline V gene lookup returns CDR1 DFQATT and CDR2 SNEGSKA (reference sequence). The CDR3 nucleotides are TGCAGTGCTAGTTCGGGGGGGGCGAGCAATCAGCCCCAGCATTTT. It translates to CSASSGGASNQPQHF.

This clonotype turned up a few times. Written as DNA, the CDR3 is TGTGCCAGCAGCCCACTAGGATACAATGAGCAGTTCTTC. It yields the protein CASSPLGYNEQFF. The chain employs TRBV9 and TRBJ2-1, with D perhaps TRBD2 (5 bases). Germline assignment: CDR1 SGDLS and CDR2 YYNGEE. V lost 4 bases and J 4 bases, leaving 9 bases between the germline ends. The CDR3 runs to 13 residues.